Listed below are T cell receptor beta chains from one sample, sequenced in a study of blood T cell repertoires in COVID-19. The assay was immunoSEQ multiplex PCR, and TCRdb's table has in-frame clones only and misses some. Of 430,000 or so clones in the sample, roughly 88% were seen once. The sequenced material came from PBMCs or T cells enriched from blood (not recorded which). These receptors came from a woman between 40 and 55 years old who had recovered from COVID-19. Each CDR3 is given with its conserved first and last residue. A D gene is named only where the DNA matches it firmly. Size is stated for part of the rows, as once, few or many counts, or as a class when the clone is expanded.

CDR3 protein: CATSIRLRADTQYF
CDR3 DNA: TGTGCCACCAGCATACGCCTCAGGGCAGATACGCAGTATTTT
V gene: TRBV15
clone size: NA
J gene: TRBJ2-3
D gene: NA

CDR3 protein: CSVEGTGTIYNEQFF
CDR3 DNA: TGCAGCGTTGAGGGGACAGGGACAATCTACAATGAGCAGTTCTTC
V gene: TRBV29-1
clone size: NA
J gene: TRBJ2-1
D gene: TRBD1

CDR3 protein: CASSSFRSTDTQYF
CDR3 DNA: TGCGCCAGCAGCTCGTTTCGTAGCACAGATACGCAGTATTTT
V gene: TRBV4-3
clone size: NA
J gene: TRBJ2-3
D gene: NA

CDR3 protein: CASKQGSYGYTF
CDR3 DNA: TGTGCCAGTAAACAGGGAAGTTATGGCTACACCTTC
V gene: TRBV27
clone size: NA
J gene: TRBJ1-2
D gene: NA

CDR3 protein: CASSYTGGFEAFF
CDR3 DNA: TGTGCCAGCAGCTACACAGGGGGCTTTGAAGCTTTCTTT
V gene: TRBV19
clone size: NA
J gene: TRBJ1-1
D gene: TRBD1

CDR3 protein: CASSLALLAGDSGANVLTF
CDR3 DNA: TGTGCCAGCAGCTTAGCACTTCTAGCGGGAGACTCTGGGGCCAACGTCCTGACTTTC
V gene: TRBV7-8
clone size: NA
J gene: TRBJ2-6
D gene: TRBD2

CDR3 protein: CASSSGRGIEQFF
CDR3 DNA: TGTGCCAGCAGTTCGGGGCGGGGGATTGAGCAGTTCTTC
V gene: TRBV7-6
clone size: NA
J gene: TRBJ2-1
D gene: TRBD2

CDR3 protein: CASSLARASTEAFF
CDR3 DNA: TGTGCCAGCAGCTTAGCCAGGGCGAGCACTGAAGCTTTCTTT
V gene: TRBV7-9
clone size: NA
J gene: TRBJ1-1
D gene: NA

CDR3 protein: CASSGGTGKEQFF
CDR3 DNA: TGCGCCAGCAGTGGCGGGACAGGGAAGGAGCAGTTCTTC
V gene: TRBV10-1
clone size: NA
J gene: TRBJ2-1
D gene: TRBD1

CDR3 protein: CASRRPQGGTDTQYF
CDR3 DNA: TGTGCCAGCAGACGACCTCAGGGTGGCACAGATACGCAGTATTTT
V gene: TRBV27
clone size: NA
J gene: TRBJ2-3
D gene: NA

CDR3 protein: CASSYVVRTSGAGRSYNEQFF
CDR3 DNA: TGTGCCAGCAGTTACGTTGTAAGGACTAGCGGGGCAGGAAGGTCCTACAATGAGCAGTTCTTC
V gene: TRBV6-2/TRBV6-3
clone size: once
J gene: TRBJ2-1
D gene: TRBD2

CDR3 protein: CASSFTRQGSNEQFF
CDR3 DNA: TGCGCCAGCAGCTTTACGAGACAGGGGTCCAATGAGCAGTTCTTC
V gene: TRBV5-1
clone size: NA
J gene: TRBJ2-1
D gene: TRBD1

CDR3 protein: CASSLQTMYEQYF
CDR3 DNA: TGTGCCAGCAGCCTCCAGACTATGTACGAGCAGTACTTC
V gene: TRBV7-2
clone size: NA
J gene: TRBJ2-7
D gene: NA

CDR3 protein: CASSLRRGGENGELFF
CDR3 DNA: TGTGCCAGCAGCTTGAGACGAGGGGGCGAGAACGGGGAGCTGTTTTTT
V gene: TRBV5-6
clone size: NA
J gene: TRBJ2-2
D gene: TRBD1

CDR3 protein: CATSDHGEGFEQRGWDYNEQFF
CDR3 DNA: TGTGCCACCAGTGATCACGGGGAGGGATTCGAACAACGAGGGTGGGACTACAATGAGCAGTTCTTC
V gene: TRBV24-1
clone size: NA
J gene: TRBJ2-1
D gene: TRBD2

CDR3 protein: CASSPRFLAGAEQYF
CDR3 DNA: TGTGCCAGTAGTCCCCGGTTTTTAGCGGGAGCCGAGCAGTACTTC
V gene: TRBV19
clone size: NA
J gene: TRBJ2-7
D gene: TRBD2

CDR3 protein: CAISESGRYNEQFF
CDR3 DNA: TGTGCCATCAGTGAGTCTGGCAGATACAATGAGCAGTTCTTC
V gene: TRBV10-3
clone size: once
J gene: TRBJ2-1
D gene: NA

CDR3 protein: CASSPPRANYGYTF
CDR3 DNA: TGTGCCAGCTCACCACCCAGGGCTAACTATGGCTACACCTTC
V gene: TRBV18
clone size: NA
J gene: TRBJ1-2
D gene: NA

CDR3 protein: CASSPNYEQYF
CDR3 DNA: TGTGCCAGCAGCCCCAACTACGAGCAGTACTTC
V gene: TRBV7-9
clone size: NA
J gene: TRBJ2-7
D gene: NA

CDR3 protein: CASSEWANSPLHF
CDR3 DNA: TGTGCCAGCAGTGAATGGGCGAATTCACCCCTCCACTTT
V gene: TRBV2
clone size: NA
J gene: TRBJ1-6
D gene: NA

CDR3 protein: CASSQDHRFHYNSPLHF
CDR3 DNA: TGTGCCAGCAGCCAAGATCACCGGTTCCACTATAATTCACCCCTCCACTTT
V gene: TRBV14
clone size: once
J gene: TRBJ1-6
D gene: NA

CDR3 protein: CASSPQIGQGAWETQYF
CDR3 DNA: TGTGCCAGCAGCCCTCAAATCGGACAGGGGGCATGGGAGACCCAGTACTTC
V gene: TRBV5-8
clone size: once
J gene: TRBJ2-5
D gene: TRBD1

CDR3 protein: CSASEQGYGYTF
CDR3 DNA: TGCAGTGCTAGTGAACAGGGCTATGGCTACACCTTC
V gene: TRBV20-1
clone size: NA
J gene: TRBJ1-2
D gene: NA

CDR3 protein: CASSPHGGSNTGELFF
CDR3 DNA: TGTGCCAGCAGCCCCCATGGAGGGTCGAACACCGGGGAGCTGTTTTTT
V gene: TRBV7-2
clone size: NA
J gene: TRBJ2-2
D gene: NA

CDR3 protein: CASSLEWLPQETQYF
CDR3 DNA: TGTGCCAGCAGCTTAGAGTGGCTCCCCCAAGAGACCCAGTACTTC
V gene: TRBV11-2
clone size: NA
J gene: TRBJ2-5
D gene: NA

CDR3 protein: CASSYLGQNQPQHF
CDR3 DNA: TGTGCCAGCAGTTACCTGGGGCAGAATCAGCCCCAGCATTTT
V gene: TRBV6-2/TRBV6-3
clone size: NA
J gene: TRBJ1-5
D gene: NA

CDR3 protein: CASSQEPLVPKSNEQFF
CDR3 DNA: TGCGCCAGCAGCCAAGAACCACTAGTCCCTAAATCCAATGAGCAGTTCTTC
V gene: TRBV4-1
clone size: NA
J gene: TRBJ2-1
D gene: NA

CDR3 protein: CASSRGLNQPQHF
CDR3 DNA: TGTGCCAGCTCAAGAGGTCTCAATCAGCCCCAGCATTTT
V gene: TRBV18
clone size: NA
J gene: TRBJ1-5
D gene: NA

CDR3 protein: CASSLQGAAGNTIYF
CDR3 DNA: TGTGCCAGCAGCCTCCAGGGGGCTGCGGGAAACACCATATATTTT
V gene: TRBV7-9
clone size: NA
J gene: TRBJ1-3
D gene: TRBD1

CDR3 protein: CASSLGQGANYGYTF
CDR3 DNA: TGTGCCAGCAGTTTAGGCCAGGGGGCGAACTATGGCTACACCTTC
V gene: TRBV27
clone size: NA
J gene: TRBJ1-2
D gene: TRBD1

CDR3 protein: CASSSASGEAYEQYF
CDR3 DNA: TGTGCCAGCAGTTCCGCTAGCGGAGAAGCCTACGAGCAGTACTTC
V gene: TRBV7-2
clone size: few
J gene: TRBJ2-7
D gene: TRBD2

CDR3 protein: CASSVTIGEKLFF
CDR3 DNA: TGTGCCAGCAGCGTAACGATCGGTGAAAAACTGTTTTTT
V gene: TRBV9
clone size: few
J gene: TRBJ1-4
D gene: NA